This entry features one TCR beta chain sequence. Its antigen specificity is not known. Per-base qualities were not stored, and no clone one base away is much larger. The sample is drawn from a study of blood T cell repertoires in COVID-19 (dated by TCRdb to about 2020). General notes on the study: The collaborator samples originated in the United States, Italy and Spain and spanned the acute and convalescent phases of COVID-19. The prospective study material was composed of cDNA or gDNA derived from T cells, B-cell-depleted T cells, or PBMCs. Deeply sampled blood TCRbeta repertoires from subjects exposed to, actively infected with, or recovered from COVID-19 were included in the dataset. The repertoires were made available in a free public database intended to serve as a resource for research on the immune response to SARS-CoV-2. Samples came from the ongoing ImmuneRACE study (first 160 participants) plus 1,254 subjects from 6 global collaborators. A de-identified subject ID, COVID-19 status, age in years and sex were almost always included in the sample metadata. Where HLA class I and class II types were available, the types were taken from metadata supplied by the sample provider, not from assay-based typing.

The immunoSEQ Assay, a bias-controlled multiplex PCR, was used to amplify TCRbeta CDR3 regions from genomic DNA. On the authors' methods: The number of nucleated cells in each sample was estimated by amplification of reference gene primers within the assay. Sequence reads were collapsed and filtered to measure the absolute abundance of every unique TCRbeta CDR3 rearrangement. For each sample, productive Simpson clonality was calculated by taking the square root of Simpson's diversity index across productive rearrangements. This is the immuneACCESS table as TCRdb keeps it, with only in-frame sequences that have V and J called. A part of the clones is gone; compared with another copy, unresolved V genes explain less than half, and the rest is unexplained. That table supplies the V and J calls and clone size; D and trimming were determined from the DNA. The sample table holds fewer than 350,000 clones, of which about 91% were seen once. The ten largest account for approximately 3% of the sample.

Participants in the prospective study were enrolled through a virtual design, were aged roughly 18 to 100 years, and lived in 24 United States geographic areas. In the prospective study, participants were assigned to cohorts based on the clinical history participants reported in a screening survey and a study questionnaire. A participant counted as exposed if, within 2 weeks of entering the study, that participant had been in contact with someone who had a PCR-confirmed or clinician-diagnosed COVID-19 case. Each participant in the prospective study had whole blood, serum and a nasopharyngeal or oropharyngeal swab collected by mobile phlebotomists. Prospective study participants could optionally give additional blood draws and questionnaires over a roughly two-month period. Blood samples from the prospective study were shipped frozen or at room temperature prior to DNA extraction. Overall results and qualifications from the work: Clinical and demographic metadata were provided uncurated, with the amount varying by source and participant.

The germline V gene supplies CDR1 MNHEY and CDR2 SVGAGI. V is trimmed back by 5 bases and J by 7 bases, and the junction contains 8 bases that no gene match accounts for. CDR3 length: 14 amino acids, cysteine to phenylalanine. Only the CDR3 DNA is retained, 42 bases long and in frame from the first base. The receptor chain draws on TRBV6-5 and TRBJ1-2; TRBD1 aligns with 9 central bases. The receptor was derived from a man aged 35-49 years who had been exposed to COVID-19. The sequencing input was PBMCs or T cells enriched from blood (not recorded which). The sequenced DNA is TGTGCCAGCAGTCCCCGGACAGGGGAAGTTGGCTACACCTTC. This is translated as CASSPRTGEVGYTF.